These 23 T cell receptor beta chains came from one sample sequenced in a study of T cells expressing NK-cell markers. For each CDR3 protein, TCRdb gives one entry from its re-call of the 5' RACE reads, without DNA. The sample includes some 460,000 distinct CDR3 sequences. The sequencing sample was made of blood T cells: a sorted CD56 or NKG2C T cell subset, CD4+ or CD8+ T cells, or bulk PBMC T cells (not recorded which). These receptors originate from a woman aged 50 to 60 in good health.

J is TRBJ2-1 and V is TRBV5-1; as DNA is missing, the TRBD1 call by TCRdb cannot be tested. Germline V gene sequence: CDR1 SGHRS, CDR2 YFSETQ. The CDR3 sequence is 16 residues long. The CDR3 sequence: CASSFSGTVANNEQFF.

The chain is built from TRBV24-1 and TRBJ2-4; TCRdb's assignment of TRBD1 cannot be checked, as there is no DNA. This CDR3 has 15 residues. CDR1 and CDR2 (germline): KGHDR, SFDVKD. The CDR3 reads CATSDYRQGKNIQYF.

This CDR3 is CAWGGSGNTGELFF. The V call is TRBV30, the J call TRBJ2-2; TCRdb outputs TRBD1, but without DNA this stays unchecked. In germline, CDR1 is GTSNPN, CDR2 SVGIG (reference sequence). The CDR3 length is 14 residues.

The chain carries TRBV10-3 and TRBJ2-7; TCRdb lists TRBD1, though no DNA is available to test this call. The length of the CDR3 is 14 residues. The V gene's germline CDR1 is ENHRY and CDR2 SYGVKD. The CDR3: CAISLRDGIYEQYF.

The rearrangement links TRBV12-3 or TRBV12-4 to TRBJ1-5; TCRdb's assignment of TRBD1 cannot be checked, as there is no DNA. The CDR3 totals 15 residues. Here the CDR3 reads CASRGQSYSNQPQHF.

CDR3 sequence: CASSVTRDGGMYEQYF. V is TRBV9 and J is TRBJ2-7; there is no DNA to check the TCRdb D call of TRBD1. CDR3 length equals 16 residues. CDR1 SGDLS and CDR2 YYNGEE come from the germline V gene. The full variable domain, its missing parts supplied by reference TRBV9 and TRBJ2-7, is DSGVTQTPKHLITATGQRVTLRCSPRSGDLSVYWYQQSLDQGLQFLIQYYNGEERAKGNILERFSAQQFPDLHSELNLSSLELGDSALYFCASSVTRDGGMYEQYFGPGTRLTVT.

The chain joins TRBV5-6 to TRBJ1-6. Germline CDR1 is SGHDT and CDR2 is YYEEEE. The CDR3 contains 13 residues. CDR3 amino acids: CASSSYSGSPLHF.

The chain combines TRBV19 with TRBJ1-5. This CDR3 spans 17 amino acids. Germline values: CDR1 LNHDA, CDR2 SQIVND (reference sequence). The CDR3 loop is CASSRDQPRLGGQPQHF.

CDR3: CASSQGSSGRSYEQYF. The chain combines TRBV4-1 with TRBJ2-7; TCRdb's D call, TRBD2, is unchecked because there is no DNA. Germline loops: CDR1 MGHRA, CDR2 YSYEKL. The CDR3 has 16 amino acids.

The chain has TRBV5-1 and TRBJ1-1; TCRdb designates TRBD1, a call that cannot be tested without DNA. Germline V CDR1 and CDR2: SGHRS, YFSETQ. The CDR3 consists of 15 residues. The CDR3 loop reads CASSSQGARGTEAFF.

The chain is built from TRBV10-3 and TRBJ2-1; lacking DNA, the TRBD1 call made by TCRdb goes unchecked. Germline lookup yields CDR1 ENHRY and CDR2 SYGVKD. CDR3 length: 14 amino acids. This CDR3 reads CAIGALRGRNEQFF.

The V gene is TRBV20-1, the J gene TRBJ2-6. Germline CDR1 and CDR2: DFQATT and SNEGSKA (reference sequence). The CDR3 loop spans 15 amino acids. The CDR3 region is CSARDPIAGANVLTF.

This chain links TRBV19 with TRBJ2-2; TCRdb lists TRBD2, though no DNA is available to test this call. CDR3 size: 15 residues. Germline V lookup: CDR1 LNHDA, CDR2 SQIVND (reference sequence). The CDR3 loop reads CASSADFGEGGELFF. The full variable domain, with the rest looked up from reference TRBV19 and TRBJ2-2, is DGGITQSPKYLFRKEGQNVTLSCEQNLNHDAMYWYRQDPGQGLRLIYYSQIVNDFQKGDIAEGYSVSREKKESFPLTVTSAQKNPTAFYLCASSADFGEGGELFFGEGSRLTVL.

The chain uses TRBV9 and TRBJ2-1. CDR1 is SGDLS, CDR2 YYNGEE, per germline. The CDR3 runs to 11 residues. The CDR3: CASSALHEQFF.

The V gene is TRBV20-1, the J gene TRBJ1-1; no DNA is available, so the TRBD1 call from TCRdb remains unchecked. Germline V gene sequence: CDR1 DFQATT, CDR2 SNEGSKA (reference sequence). There are 12 residues in the CDR3. Here the CDR3 reads CSVLRGDTEAFF.

The chain couples TRBV29-1 to TRBJ2-1; the TCRdb D gene call, TRBD2, has no DNA to confirm it. The CDR3 runs to 14 residues. Germline V CDR1 and CDR2: SQVTM, ANQGSEA. The CDR3: CSVELGTSNNEQFF.

V usage is TRBV4-1 and J usage is TRBJ2-3; as DNA is missing, the TRBD2 call by TCRdb cannot be tested. This CDR3 has 15 amino acids. Germline CDR1 is MGHRA and CDR2 is YSYEKL. The chain's CDR3 is CASSQVGAVGDTQYF.

This chain uses TRBV5-1 with TRBJ2-1. Looked up from germline, CDR1 is SGHRS and CDR2 is YFSETQ. CDR3 length: 16 amino acids. The CDR3 here is CASSLVSGRSYNEQFF.

The gene calls are TRBV7-3 and TRBJ2-3. CDR3 size: 15 residues. Looked up from germline, CDR1 is SGHTA and CDR2 is FQGTGA. The CDR3: CASSLTRTSTDTQYF.

The V call is TRBV21-1, the J call TRBJ2-1; the D call from TCRdb, TRBD2, cannot be confirmed without DNA. TRBV21-1 is a recognized pseudogene. The CDR3 loop spans 20 amino acids. CDR3 protein: CASSKVRASGVKSSYNEQFF.

This rearrangement joins TRBV20-1 to TRBJ2-3; checking the TCRdb D call of TRBD2 is not possible without DNA. CDR1 and CDR2 from the germline V gene are DFQATT and SNEGSKA (reference sequence). The CDR3 has 14 residues. The CDR3 reads CSARIAGGTDTQYF.

This chain connects TRBV19 to TRBJ2-1; TCRdb gives TRBD1 as the D gene, but with no DNA this cannot be confirmed. Germline CDR1 reads LNHDA; CDR2 reads SQIVND (reference sequence). The CDR3 totals 15 residues. Here the CDR3 reads CASSPRDLPNNEQFF.

The chain carries TRBV12-3 or TRBV12-4 and TRBJ1-1; TCRdb outputs TRBD1, but without DNA this stays unchecked. There are 14 residues in the CDR3. The CDR3 loop reads CASRTQGGVGEAFF.